This T cell receptor (beta chain) derives from a study of blood T cells in healthy people across ages. Looked up from germline, CDR1 is DFQATT and CDR2 is SNEGSKA (reference sequence). This CDR3 comprises 12 residues. V was cut by 0 bases and J by 8 bases, with 10 bases left in between. Next came a second PCR, run for about 7 to 12 cycles, which used a sample-barcoded 5' primer along with a J-beta primer mix. Every individual sample yielded 2.5 million or more paired-end reads (each containing CDR3). From the 5' RACE reads, TCRdb called clonotypes with MiXCR, one entry per CDR3 protein. The repertoire has fewer than 750,000 distinct CDR3 sequences, 40% to 55% of them found once; the top ten carry just under 25%. Study findings and constraints: A roughly linear fall in TCR beta diversity per million T cells was seen with increasing age. It was found that TCR beta diversity correlated strongly with the percentage of naive T cells.

A note on this clonotype: Its antigen is undetermined.

Sample: blood. V usage is TRBV20-1 and J usage is TRBJ1-2; weak D call: TRBD1 (5 bases). The sequence was collected from a man older than 75 in good health. The CDR3 region is CSARDPGKGYTF. The CDR3 DNA sequence: TGCAGTGCTAGAGATCCAGGGAAAGGCTACACCTTC.